This T cell receptor (beta chain) appears in the sequencing data of a study of T-cell reconstitution after alpha-beta-depleted transplantation in children. Construction of the TCRbeta library involved unique molecular identifiers. TCRdb reprocessed the PCR reads via MiXCR and lists one record per CDR3 protein. The sample yields fewer than 700,000 distinct CDR3 sequences, roughly 23% seen once. This CDR3 spans 15 amino acids. Germline V gene sequence: CDR1 DFQATT, CDR2 SNEGSKA (reference sequence). The V segment lost 5 bases and the J segment 0 bases; nucleotides outside the gene matches: 6. The source is a boy younger than two who had a stem cell transplant for acute myeloid leukemia, so the T cells may come from the graft donor. Source: PBMCs, mostly from graft donor cells, taken 360 days after TCRalphabeta/CD19-depleted stem cell transplant. V gene TRBV20-1 combines with J gene TRBJ2-1, with 8 nucleotides matching TRBD2. CDR3 DNA: TGCAGTGCTTTCTTAAGCGGGAGCTCCTACAATGAGCAGTTCTTC. Amino acids: CSAFLSGSSYNEQFF.